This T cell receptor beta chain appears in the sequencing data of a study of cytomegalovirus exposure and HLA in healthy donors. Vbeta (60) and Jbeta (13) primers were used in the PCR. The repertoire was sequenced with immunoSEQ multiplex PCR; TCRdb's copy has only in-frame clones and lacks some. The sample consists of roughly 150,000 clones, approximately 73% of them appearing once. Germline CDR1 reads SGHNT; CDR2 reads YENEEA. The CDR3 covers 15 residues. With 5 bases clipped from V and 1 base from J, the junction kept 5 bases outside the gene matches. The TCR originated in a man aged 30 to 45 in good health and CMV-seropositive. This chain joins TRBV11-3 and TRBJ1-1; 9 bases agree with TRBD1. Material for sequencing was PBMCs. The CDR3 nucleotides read TGTGCCAGCAGCCTGTGGGACAGGGCGAACACTGAAGCTTTCTTT. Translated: CASSLWDRANTEAFF.